A single sample gave rise to the 25 T cell receptor beta chains below, sequenced in a study of T cells in Graves' hyperthyroidism and ophthalmopathy. Researchers took RNA transcripts and amplified the TCR beta CDR3 regions from them. The HTBI primer set drove a first-round RT-PCR of the TCR CDR3. TCRdb independently ran MiXCR on the multiplex PCR reads; one entry per CDR3 protein. The sample yields around 400,000 distinct CDR3 sequences, approximately 25% seen once. Sample: blood. Receptors were obtained from a middle-aged man with Graves' hyperthyroidism.

The sample holds many counts of this clonotype. The V and J genes are TRBV11-2 and TRBJ2-2; D call uncertain. The germline CDR1 and CDR2 sequences are SGHAT and FQNNGV. The CDR3 is 14 amino acids. V was cut by 3 bases and J by 5 bases, with 10 bases left in between. The chain's CDR3 is CASSFMVQTGELFF. CDR3 sequence (DNA): TGTGCCAGCAGCTTCATGGTTCAGACCGGGGAGCTGTTTTTT.

The chain couples TRBV9 to TRBJ2-5, with D possibly being TRBD1 or TRBD2 (5 bases each). Germline loops: CDR1 SGDLS, CDR2 YYNGEE. V was trimmed by 0 bases and J by 1 base, leaving 13 bases between them. The CDR3 is 16 amino acids. CDR3 bases: TGTGCCAGCAGCGTAGCTGGGACGGGATTCCAAGAGACCCAGTACTTC. It is translated as CASSVAGTGFQETQYF.

There are a few counts of this clonotype. The chain couples TRBV28 to TRBJ1-2; D is unresolved. Per germline, CDR1 MDHEN and CDR2 SYDVKM. Trimming left V 5 bases short and J 4 bases short, with 20 bases between. The CDR3 spans 16 residues. CDR3 sequence: CASSPPGALVVYGYTF. CDR3 coding DNA: TGTGCCAGCAGTCCCCCCGGTGCGCTCGTCGTCTATGGCTACACCTTC.

The table lists this clonotype with many counts. The chain uses TRBV2 and TRBJ2-1, with no clear D. The CDR3 has 13 amino acids. Germline V CDR1 and CDR2: SNHLY, FYNNEI. Trimming left V 2 bases short and J 10 bases short, with 12 bases between. The CDR3 region has the DNA TGTGCCAGCAGTGAATCGGGCGTACGAGAGCAGTTCTTC. The encoded protein is CASSESGVREQFF.

The gene calls are TRBV5-1 and TRBJ2-1; D call uncertain. Per the germline V gene, CDR1 is SGHRS and CDR2 is YFSETQ. V lost 1 base to trimming and J lost 0 bases, with 11 bases between them. The CDR3 contains 16 residues. The CDR3 bases are TGCGCCAGCAGCTTGAAACAGCCCAGCTCCTACAATGAGCAGTTCTTC. It is translated as CASSLKQPSSYNEQFF.

As concerns this clonotype: The junction and the germline gene differ at one end; a read error may be behind it. The chain uses TRBV24-1 and TRBJ2-7; D gene uncertain. CDR3 length: 15 residues. Germline CDR1 is KGHDR and CDR2 is SFDVKD. In DNA, the CDR3 is TGTGCCACCAGTGATTCCCGAGAGAGCTCCTACGAGCGGTACTTC. As protein: CATSDSRESSYERYF.

In its sample, this clonotype was seen a few times. The V call is TRBV20-1, the J call TRBJ2-3, with 7 bases fitting TRBD1. The CDR3 is 13 residues long. The J segment lost 2 bases and the V segment lost 5 bases, leaving 4 bases of the junction unmatched. Germline assignment: CDR1 DFQATT and CDR2 SNEGSKA (reference sequence). CDR3 sequence (DNA): TGCAGTGCTTGGGACAGACCCACAGATACGCAGTATTTT. Translation gives CSAWDRPTDTQYF.

The chain carries TRBV27 and TRBJ2-1; 9 bases are a match to TRBD1. V gave up 7 bases and J gave up 7 bases; unmatched junction bases: 20. Per the germline V gene, CDR1 is MNHEY and CDR2 is SMNVEV (reference sequence). This CDR3 has 18 amino acids. The CDR3 sequence is CASNALPGQGVGRNEQFF. CDR3 DNA: TGTGCCAGCAATGCCCTCCCGGGACAGGGAGTGGGGAGGAATGAGCAGTTCTTC.

The chain has TRBV29-1 and TRBJ2-7; possible D gene TRBD2, 5 bases. The length of the CDR3 is 11 residues. Between the trimmed V and J ends, which lost 5 bases and 5 bases, there was a span of 10 bases. Germline assignment: CDR1 SQVTM and CDR2 ANQGSEA. As DNA, the CDR3 is TGCAGCGTTCAGACTAACGACGAGCAGTACTTC. Translating gives CSVQTNDEQYF.

This clonotype was observed a few times. The chain carries TRBV30 and TRBJ2-2, with TRBD1 identical over 12 bases. This CDR3 spans 16 amino acids. Germline V gene sequence: CDR1 GTSNPN, CDR2 SVGIG (reference sequence). Trimming at V came to 3 bases and at J to 7 bases, leaving 9 bases not matched to a gene. This CDR3 is CAWSRDRGLMGGELFF. CDR3 DNA: TGTGCCTGGAGCCGGGACAGGGGGCTTATGGGCGGGGAGCTGTTTTTT. Looking up the rest from reference TRBV30 and TRBJ2-2 gives the full variable domain: SQTIHQWPATLVQPVGSPLSLECTVEGTSNPNLYWYRQAAGRGLQLLFYSVGIGQISSEVPQNLSASRPQDRQFILSSKKLLLSDSGFYLCAWSRDRGLMGGELFFGEGSRLTVL.

A word on this clonotype: The junction shows a germline mismatch at one end, possibly a read error. The chain is built from TRBV3-1 and TRBJ2-6; 7 nucleotides align to TRBD1. Germline V CDR1 and CDR2: LGHDT, YNNKEL (reference sequence). The CDR3 has 16 amino acids. The CDR3 DNA follows: TGTGCCAGCAGCCATAGGGGGCTCTCTGGGGCCAACGTCCCGACTTTC. This encodes CASSHRGLSGANVPTF. Combining the CDR3 with reference TRBV3-1 and TRBJ2-6 gives the whole variable domain DTAVSQTPKYLVTQMGNDKSIKCEQNLGHDTMYWYKQDSKKFLKIMFSYNNKELIINETVPNRFSPKSPDKAHLNLHINSLELGDSAVYFCASSHRGLSGANVPTFGAGSRLTVL.

The chain joins TRBV5-4 to TRBJ2-2, with 8 bases lining up with TRBD2. Germline CDR1 SGHNT, CDR2 YYREEE (reference sequence). V lost 2 bases, J lost 7 bases, and 7 bases stayed unmatched. The CDR3 runs 15 residues. CDR3 DNA: TGTGCCAGCAGCTTTGTGACTAGCGCTAGCGGGGAGCTGTTTTTT. It translates to CASSFVTSASGELFF.

This clonotype was found many times. The J gene is TRBJ2-3, the V gene TRBV28; 7 bases line up with TRBD2. Germline V CDR1 and CDR2: MDHEN, SYDVKM. Trimming took 5 bases from V and 4 from J; bases not matched to a gene: 6. The CDR3 spans 14 residues. The CDR3 here is CASSVSGLADTQYF. The CDR3 DNA is TGTGCCAGCAGTGTTAGCGGGTTAGCAGATACGCAGTATTTT.

The rearrangement uses TRBV25-1 and TRBJ1-4, with 7 bases fitting TRBD1. Germline assignment: CDR1 MGHDK and CDR2 SYGVNS. The CDR3 has 14 residues. J was trimmed by 8 bases and V by 1 base; bases with no gene match: 4. For the CDR3, the DNA is TGTGCCAGCAGTGAATCACAGGGGAAGGAAAAACTGTTTTTT. Translation: CASSESQGKEKLFF.

This clonotype was seen more than once but under ten times. The chain links TRBV6-1 to TRBJ2-1, with 7 bases aligning to TRBD2. This CDR3 has 17 amino acids. The V and J ends lost 6 bases and 8 bases, in that order; junction bases with no gene match: 19. Germline V CDR1 and CDR2: MNHNS, SASEGT. The CDR3 DNA reads as TGTGCCAGCAGCTCCCCCAATGGGCGGGAGCTCAGGGATGAGCAGTTCTTC. As protein: CASSSPNGRELRDEQFF.

This clonotype has just a few counts. The V call is TRBV7-8, the J call TRBJ2-3; 9 nucleotides match TRBD1. The CDR3 runs to 16 residues. The V gene's germline CDR1 is SGHVS and CDR2 FQNEAQ. The V segment lost 6 bases and the J segment 0 bases; nucleotides outside the gene matches: 7. The CDR3 reads CASSPTGGRSTDTQYF. The CDR3 DNA follows: TGTGCCAGCAGTCCTACAGGGGGCCGTAGCACAGATACGCAGTATTTT.

This chain connects TRBV7-9 to TRBJ2-1; TRBD2 is a possible D gene (6 bases). The CDR3 length is 15 residues. V was cut by 3 bases and J by 8 bases, with 17 bases left in between. Germline loops: CDR1 SEHNR, CDR2 FQNEAQ (reference sequence). CDR3 protein: CASSFRAGKGDEQFF. The CDR3 DNA sequence: TGTGCCAGCAGCTTCCGTGCGGGAAAGGGCGATGAGCAGTTCTTC.

The chain uses TRBV19 and TRBJ1-1; TRBD1 might be the D (6 bases). CDR1 is LNHDA and CDR2 is SQIVND in the germline V gene (reference sequence). The CDR3 covers 14 residues. Trimming removed 6 bases at V and 3 bases at J, with 14 bases between. CDR3 sequence: CASSNQGYDTEAFF. CDR3 nucleotides: TGTGCCAGTAGCAACCAGGGGTACGACACTGAAGCTTTCTTT.

This chain uses TRBV12-3 or TRBV12-4 with TRBJ2-7, with D hard to call. The CDR3 length is 14 residues. Trimming stripped 6 bases from V and 5 bases from J, with 17 bases between. CDR3 amino acids: CASSHGVGLDEQYF. In DNA form, the CDR3 reads TGTGCCAGCAGCCATGGGGTCGGGTTAGACGAGCAGTACTTC.

This clonotype occurred many times. The chain carries TRBV11-1 and TRBJ2-1; D uncertain. Germline values: CDR1 SGHAT, CDR2 FQDESV (reference sequence). The CDR3 sequence is 18 residues long. V lost 1 base and J lost 0, with 16 bases in between. The DNA for the CDR3 is TGTGCCAGCAGCTTAGGATTAATTACAAAGAGCTCCTACAATGAGCAGTTCTTC. This codes for CASSLGLITKSSYNEQFF.

The table lists this clonotype with a few counts. The chain carries TRBV29-1 and TRBJ2-3; 7 nucleotides align to TRBD1. Germline CDR1 is SQVTM and CDR2 is ANQGSEA. The ends lost 6 bases at V and 2 bases at J; junction bases unmatched: 14. The length of the CDR3 is 16 residues. The CDR3: CSVRGLRDLDTDTQYF. The CDR3 region has the DNA TGCAGCGTGAGGGGGCTCCGGGACCTCGACACAGATACGCAGTATTTT.

CDR3 loop: CASSLDLVSGTEAFF. In DNA, the CDR3 is TGTGCCAGCAGCTTAGACTTAGTTAGTGGCACTGAAGCTTTCTTT. The chain couples TRBV7-9 to TRBJ1-1; D gene ambiguous. The V gene lost 1 base and the J gene lost 4 bases, with 13 bases spanning the gap. The germline V gene encodes CDR1 SEHNR and CDR2 FQNEAQ (reference sequence). There are 15 residues in the CDR3. Based on the CDR3 plus reference TRBV7-9 and TRBJ1-1, the full variable domain is DTGVSQNPRHKITKRGQNVTFRCDPISEHNRLYWYRQTLGQGPEFLTYFQNEAQLEKSRLLSDRFSAERPKGSFSTLEIQRTEQGDSAMYLCASSLDLVSGTEAFFGQGTRLTVV.

This clonotype occurred many times. This chain uses TRBV6-1 with TRBJ2-7, with TRBD2 identical over 9 bases. In germline, CDR1 is MNHNS, CDR2 SASEGT. The length of the CDR3 is 15 residues. The ends lost 2 bases at V and 5 bases at J; junction bases unmatched: 7. Here the CDR3 reads CASSERVAGVDEQYF. Written as DNA, the CDR3 is TGTGCCAGCAGTGAAAGGGTAGCGGGAGTGGACGAGCAGTACTTC.

The sample holds a few counts of this clonotype. The V gene is TRBV9, the J gene TRBJ2-3; 7 bases fit TRBD1. This CDR3 has 17 amino acids. Germline CDR1 is SGDLS and CDR2 is YYNGEE. With V trimmed by 2 bases and J by 2 bases, 11 bases remained unmatched. The CDR3 coding sequence is TGTGCCAGCAGCGTTCAGTCCGGGACAGTACCCACAGATACGCAGTATTTT. Protein sequence: CASSVQSGTVPTDTQYF.

V gene TRBV29-1 combines with J gene TRBJ2-7, with D possibly TRBD1 on 6 matching bases. The CDR3 is made up of 14 amino acids. V was cut by 2 bases and J by 6 bases, with 17 bases left in between. Germline V gene data show CDR1 as SQVTM and CDR2 as ANQGSEA. The CDR3: CSVETGRKISEQYF. CDR3 nucleotide sequence: TGCAGCGTTGAAACAGGGCGCAAGATCTCCGAGCAGTACTTC.